Sequencing of this T cell receptor (beta chain) was carried out in a study of blood T cell repertoires in COVID-19. TCRdb keeps only in-frame clones here, not all; method: immunoSEQ multiplex PCR. Of tens of thousands of clones listed, 87% are singletons. This clone was detected only a few times. The sequence derives from an elderly man with active COVID-19. Sequenced input: peripheral blood.

DNA for the CDR3: TGTGCCAGCAGTACTACTGGGAGCTCCTATAATTCACCCCTCCACTTT. Its translation: CASSTTGSSYNSPLHF. The genes are TRBV9 and TRBJ1-6; D not certain. The germline gives CDR1 SGDLS, CDR2 YYNGEE. This CDR3 region has 16 residues. The ends were cut back, 5 bases at V and 0 bases at J, with 12 bases in the middle. Using reference TRBV9 and TRBJ1-6 for the parts outside the CDR3, the full variable domain is DSGVTQTPKHLITATGQRVTLRCSPRSGDLSVYWYQQSLDQGLQFLIQYYNGEERAKGNILERFSAQQFPDLHSELNLSSLELGDSALYFCASSTTGSSYNSPLHFGNGTRLTVT.